This T cell receptor beta chain is from a study of regulatory dendritic cells for organ transplantation. There are a few counts of this clone. The antigen is unknown. CDR3 length equals 15 residues. Germline V gives CDR1 SGHTA, CDR2 FQGNSA. The ends were cut back, 6 bases at V and 1 base at J, with 12 bases in the middle. Allogeneic regulatory or mature dendritic cells were co-cultured for roughly five days with CFSE-labeled sorted T cells at 1:10. TCRdb's copy holds only in-frame clones and misses some; the assay was immunoSEQ multiplex PCR. The table has around 12,000 clones, around two thirds seen once; the top ten hold about 0.63%.

The TCR was taken from a human donor in good health. Specimen: naive CD4+ T cells from blood cultured with regulatory dendritic cells. Subset noted: CD45RA+ naive T cells. This chain joins TRBV7-2 and TRBJ2-2; weak D call: TRBD1 (5 bases). The CDR3 bases are TGTGCCAGCAGTTATGACAGACTGAACACCGGGGAGCTGTTTTTT. Its protein product is CASSYDRLNTGELFF.